The T cell receptor beta chain under discussion was sequenced for a study of T cells in Graves' hyperthyroidism and ophthalmopathy. The V gene's germline CDR1 is SGHTA and CDR2 FQGNSA. This CDR3 has 16 amino acids. V was clipped by 4 bases and J by 6 bases; unmatched bases: 13. The source material, RNA transcripts, was used to amplify TCR beta CDR3 regions. Primed by the HTBI set, a first-round RT-PCR was run on the TCR CDR3. TCRdb used MiXCR to reprocess the multiplex PCR reads, holding one entry per CDR3 protein. The table records around 760,000 distinct CDR3 sequences, approximately 36% of them present only once.

This TCR was sampled from a middle-aged woman with Graves' hyperthyroidism. The genes are TRBV7-2 and TRBJ2-7; 9 bases line up with TRBD1. The sequenced material came from blood. CDR3 DNA sequence: TGTGCCAGCAGCTCCGACCGGGACAGGGTAGGAAGCGAGCAGTACTTC. Its protein is CASSSDRDRVGSEQYF.